The clone carrying this T cell receptor beta chain was seen a handful of times. Its antigen is currently unknown. This sample is drawn from a study of CD8 T cells in ankylosing spondylitis. The study's findings and limits: Seemingly characteristic of ankylosing spondylitis blood was a TCR beta motif consisting of about 8 highly homologous variants. Those disease-linked clones were CD8+; they were also relatively rare in peripheral blood.

Library preparation for TCR beta used quantitative 5'-RACE with molecular barcodes. TCRdb itself ran the 5' RACE reads through MiXCR, one entry per CDR3 protein. There are about 480,000 distinct CDR3 sequences in the sample; roughly 15% occur only once, and just over 1% lies in the top ten. Trimming left V 0 bases short and J 6 bases short, with 10 bases between. Germline assignment: CDR1 SGHRS and CDR2 YFSETQ. The CDR3 runs 14 residues. The source is a male donor with ankylosing spondylitis. The specimen was blood, either unsorted or a sorted T cell fraction (not recorded which). The V gene is TRBV5-1, the J gene TRBJ2-4, with D uncertain. The CDR3 DNA follows: TGCGCCAGCAGCTTGGCGCCCCCTGGAAACATTCAGTACTTC. The encoded protein is CASSLAPPGNIQYF.